A selection of T cell receptor beta chains follows, all from one sample in a study of tumor-infiltrating lymphocytes in primary liver carcinoma. TCRdb reanalysed the multiplex PCR reads using MiXCR and keeps one entry per CDR3 protein. The sample holds about 200,000 distinct CDR3 sequences; less than 70% are singletons and the top ten take around 7.1%. Source material: peripheral blood. The receptors shown here come from a woman between 55 and 75 years old with primary liver carcinoma and hepatitis B virus infection. Each CDR3 is given with its conserved first and last residue. A D gene is named only where the DNA matches it firmly. Clone size is shown for a subset of rows, as once, few, many or a class of expanded clone.

V gene	clone size	D gene	J gene	CDR3 DNA	CDR3 protein
TRBV11-3	-	TRBD1	TRBJ2-7	TGTGCCAGCAGCCCGGGGGGGACAGGGGACCTCTACGAGCAGTACTTC	CASSPGGTGDLYEQYF
TRBV28	-	-	TRBJ1-2	TGTGCCAGCAGTAAAACTCAGGGTAACTATGGCTACACCTTC	CASSKTQGNYGYTF
TRBV5-1	-	-	TRBJ1-3	TGCGCCAGCAGCCCGACCGTCTCTGGAAACACCATATATTTT	CASSPTVSGNTIYF
TRBV29-1	-	-	TRBJ1-2	TGCAGCGTTGATGACAGCGCTGGTAACAATGGTTACACCTTC	CSVDDSAGNNGYTF
TRBV4-1	once	-	TRBJ2-3	TGTGCCAGCAGCCAAATTCCAGATACGCAGTATTTT	CASSQIPDTQYF
TRBV6-5	-	-	TRBJ1-3	TGTGTCAGCAGTTACGGGAGGAGCTCTGGAAACACCACATATTTT	CVSSYGRSSGNTTYF
TRBV5-1	few	-	TRBJ2-1	TGCGCCACCCGCCGAAGCTCCTACAATGAGCAGTTCTTC	CATRRSSYNEQFF
TRBV6-1	-	-	TRBJ2-7	TGTGTCAGTAGTGAGGCTAGTATCCCTCCCATCTACGAGCAGTACTTC	CVSSEASIPPIYEQYF
TRBV5-6	-	TRBD1	TRBJ2-6	TGTGCCAGCAGCTTTAGACAGGGTCTCACGAACGTCCTGGCTTTC	CASSFRQGLTNVLAF
TRBV11-3	-	-	TRBJ1-2	TGTACCAGCAGCTACGACAGGATTGAGGGCTACACCTTC	CTSSYDRIEGYTF
TRBV29-1	many	-	TRBJ2-2	TGCAGCGTCCGCGCCACTAACATTAACGGGGAGCTGTTTTTT	CSVRATNINGELFF
TRBV29-1	-	TRBD1	TRBJ1-5	TGCAGAGTTCGATCCGGGACAGGCAACCAGCCCCAGCATTTT	CRVRSGTGNQPQHF
TRBV14	-	TRBD2	TRBJ2-5	TGTGCCAGCAGCCGGGGACTAGCGGGAGTAATAGAGACCCAGTACTTC	CASSRGLAGVIETQYF
TRBV6-6	many	TRBD2	TRBJ2-1	TGTGCCAGCAGTTCCGGACTAGCGGACAATGAGCAGTTCTTC	CASSSGLADNEQFF
TRBV10-3	few	TRBD1	TRBJ2-1	TGTGCCATCAGCCCCGGGACAGGGAGCAATGAGCAGTTCTTC	CAISPGTGSNEQFF
TRBV6-6	-	TRBD1	TRBJ2-1	TGTGCCAGCAGGGTGACAGGGGACGACAATGAGCAGTTCTTC	CASRVTGDDNEQFF
TRBV6-5	many	-	TRBJ2-6	TGTGCCAGCAGTTTGACATTTTCCGGGGCCAACGTCCTGACTTTC	CASSLTFSGANVLTF
TRBV6-1	-	-	TRBJ2-5	TGTGGCAGCAGCAAACAGGGAGCCCCTCAGGGGACCCAGTACTTC	CGSSKQGAPQGTQYF
TRBV29-1	-	TRBD1	TRBJ1-1	TGCAGCGTCGGACAGGTGAGCACTGAAGCTATCTTT	CSVGQVSTEAIF
TRBV4-3	few	TRBD1	TRBJ2-7	TGCGCCAGCAGCCAAGATACGGGGACAGCAGACGCGGAGTACTTC	CASSQDTGTADAEYF
TRBV7-3	-	TRBD1	TRBJ1-1	TGTGCCAGCGAGTGGGTACAGGGGGCGTATTCTGAAGCTTTCTTT	CASEWVQGAYSEAFF
TRBV11-2	-	-	TRBJ1-6	TGTGCCAGTAGCTTAGAGTGGGGACCGAATAATTCACCCTTCCACTTT	CASSLEWGPNNSPFHF
TRBV6-6	many	-	TRBJ2-7	TGTGCCAGCAGAAGTAGCTACGAGCAGTACTTC	CASRSSYEQYF
TRBV12-3/TRBV12-4	-	-	TRBJ2-3	TGTGCCAGCAGTTCCTACCCCCCGGGACCACCCACGGATACGCAGTATTTT	CASSSYPPGPPTDTQYF
TRBV5-4	many	TRBD2	TRBJ2-1	TGTGCCAGCAGCTCGCCTAGCGGGAGTAGGGATGAGCAGTTCTTC	CASSSPSGSRDEQFF
TRBV28	-	-	TRBJ1-2	TGTGCCAGCCTTCTGCCAGGGACGGGCTATGGCTACACCTTC	CASLLPGTGYGYTF
TRBV6-2/TRBV6-3	-	-	TRBJ2-7	TGTACCAGCAGTTCCGACAGGGGAGGGGTAGACGAGCGGTACTTC	CTSSSDRGGVDERYF
TRBV28	-	TRBD2	TRBJ2-5	TGTGCCAGCAGTGGCCGTGGGGCGGGAGGAAGAGAGACCCAGTACTTC	CASSGRGAGGRETQYF
TRBV28	-	TRBD1	TRBJ2-4	TGTGCCAGCAGTTTATTCCAACAGGGGGCTGTGGTCAAAAACATTCAGTACTTC	CASSLFQQGAVVKNIQYF
TRBV11-2	once	-	TRBJ1-2	TGTGCAAGCAGCAGGGACTGGCAAGAGTATGGCTACACCTTC	CASSRDWQEYGYTF
TRBV6-1	many	-	TRBJ2-1	TGTGCCAGTAGAGGTGAGCTGGGGCAAGTAAGCTCCTACAATGAGCAGTTCTTC	CASRGELGQVSSYNEQFF
TRBV19	-	TRBD2	TRBJ2-3	TGTGCCAGTAGTGCTACTAGCGGGAGGGCAGATACGCAGTATTTT	CASSATSGRADTQYF
TRBV14	few	-	TRBJ2-5	TGTGCCAGCAGCCAAGTCGTAGGAGCCGCAAAGACCCAGTACTTC	CASSQVVGAAKTQYF
TRBV30	few	-	TRBJ2-1	TGTGCCTGGAGTGATAGAGGGGCCAGGGAGTTCTTC	CAWSDRGAREFF
TRBV6-5	many	-	TRBJ2-3	TGTGCCAGCACCTTTCGAAGTAGCACAGATACGCAGTATTTT	CASTFRSSTDTQYF
TRBV12-3/TRBV12-4	-	-	TRBJ1-2	TGTGCCAGCAGGACCCGGGACAACGCCTATGACTACACATTC	CASRTRDNAYDYTF
TRBV5-5	-	-	TRBJ1-5	TGTGCTAGCAGATTGACCCCGGGACCCACCGGGCAGCCCCAGCATTTT	CASRLTPGPTGQPQHF
TRBV19	few	-	TRBJ2-3	TGTGCCAGTAGTAACGGAGCAGATACGCAGTATTTT	CASSNGADTQYF
TRBV11-1	-	TRBD1	TRBJ2-7	TGTGCCAGCACTAAGGGACAGGGGTTATACGAGCAGTACTTC	CASTKGQGLYEQYF
TRBV12-3/TRBV12-4	many	-	TRBJ1-2	TGTGCCAGCAGTTTACCCGAAGCAGGGAGCTATGGCTACACCTTC	CASSLPEAGSYGYTF
TRBV28	-	-	TRBJ1-6	TGTGCCAGCAATCCCTCTACAGGGAAAATTGGTTCACCCCTCCACTTT	CASNPSTGKIGSPLHF
TRBV14	-	-	TRBJ2-7	TGTGCCAGCAGCCAGCGGGCACCCTACGAGCAGTACTTC	CASSQRAPYEQYF
TRBV12-3/TRBV12-4	-	TRBD1	TRBJ2-7	TGTGCCAGCAGAGCAGGGGGTCGATACGAGCAGTGCTTC	CASRAGGRYEQCF
TRBV7-6	-	-	TRBJ2-3	TGTGCCAGCAGCTTACAAGATACGCAGTATTTT	CASSLQDTQYF
TRBV10-2	-	TRBD1	TRBJ2-7	TGCACCAGCAGGACCCGACAGGGAGCCCTCGACGAGCAGTACTTC	CTSRTRQGALDEQYF
TRBV11-2	-	-	TRBJ2-7	TGTGCCAGCAGCGATCGGGACATGGTCTACGAGCAGTACTTC	CASSDRDMVYEQYF
TRBV6-5	many	TRBD1	TRBJ1-5	TGTGCCAGCAGATCCCGACAGGGGGGTCAGCCCCAGCATTTT	CASRSRQGGQPQHF
TRBV5-1	-	TRBD1	TRBJ1-1	TGCGCCAGCAGCTTGGGGGACAGAGTGAACATTGAAGCTTTCTTT	CASSLGDRVNIEAFF
TRBV6-5	-	-	TRBJ1-6	TGTGCCAGCAGTCTTACCGGGATAGGGAATTCACCCCCCCACTTT	CASSLTGIGNSPPHF
TRBV4-2	-	-	TRBJ2-3	TGTGCCAACAGCCAAGTTAGCGGCATAGATACGCAGTATTTT	CANSQVSGIDTQYF
TRBV14	-	-	TRBJ2-7	TGTGCCAGCAGCCAAGAATCAGCGGTCCACGAGCAGTACTTC	CASSQESAVHEQYF
TRBV11-2	-	TRBD2	TRBJ2-7	TGTGCCAGCAGCAAAGGACTACCGGGAGGCGAGCAGCACTTC	CASSKGLPGGEQHF
TRBV6-5	-	TRBD1	TRBJ2-3	TGTGCCAGCAGTAAAAGGGACAGGGCCCCGGATACGCGGTATTTT	CASSKRDRAPDTRYF